Included here is one T cell receptor (beta chain) sequence, with context. The data were obtained in a study of T cell responses to AZD1222 COVID-19 vaccine. The germline V and J ends were trimmed by 3 bases and 1 base, with 10 bases remaining between them. CDR1 is SGHRS and CDR2 is YFSETQ in the germline V gene. This CDR3 is built from 14 residues. TCRdb keeps only in-frame clones here, not all; method: immunoSEQ multiplex PCR. The sample contains around 210,000 clones, about 94% of which appear only once. The specimen comprised peripheral blood, sampled 28 days after the second dose of the MenACWY control vaccine. The TCR sequence derives from an adult who received the MenACWY meningococcal vaccine as a control. V is TRBV5-1 and J is TRBJ2-5; D is perhaps TRBD2 (6 bases). CDR3 nucleotides: TGCGCCAGCAGCTCGTTGGGGGGCCAAGAGACCCAGTACTTC. Its protein product is CASSSLGGQETQYF.